This TCR beta chain was retrieved from a study of shared clonotypes between healthy human individuals. General study points: Larger richness was generally estimated for naive than memory subsets.

Profiled with immunoSEQ multiplex PCR; TCRdb holds only in-frame clones, not every one. The sample records roughly 500,000 clones, 90% to 97% being singletons. About this clone itself: As yet, its antigen is unknown.

This CDR3 has 13 amino acids. Trimming pared 2 bases from V and 4 bases from J, leaving 8 bases between. Germline V lookup: CDR1 MDHEN, CDR2 SYDVKM. Sequences were obtained from naive CD4+ T cells sorted from blood. The sample's subset: CD45RA+ positively selected. The chain has TRBV28 and TRBJ1-2; D gene unclear. The sequence was obtained from a woman in her twenties or thirties in good health. The CDR3 coding sequence is TGTGCCAGCAGTTTAGCATTTCGCTATGGCTACACCTTC. The encoded protein is CASSLAFRYGYTF.